This T cell receptor (beta chain) originates from a study of blood T cell repertoires in COVID-19. Study as a whole: Sources were T cells, B-cell-depleted T cells, or PBMCs; the material itself was cDNA or gDNA.

Looked up from germline, CDR1 is KGHSH and CDR2 is LQKENI. The CDR3 is 16 amino acids. With 5 bases clipped from V and 0 bases from J, the junction kept 3 bases outside the gene matches. The method was immunoSEQ multiplex PCR; TCRdb's version includes in-frame clones alone and lacks a portion of them. This table has about 110,000 clones, roughly nine tenths appearing once. The specimen sequenced was peripheral blood. This TCR was recovered from a human donor in a cohort sampled during active COVID-19. The V call is TRBV18, the J call TRBJ2-6; 8 bases line up with TRBD1. The CDR3 sequence: CASSRDRSSGANVLTF. DNA for the CDR3: TGTGCCAGCTCAAGGGACAGGAGCTCTGGGGCCAACGTCCTGACTTTC. Complete variable domain (other parts from reference TRBV18 and TRBJ2-6): NAGVMQNPRHLVRRRGQEARLRCSPMKGHSHVYWYRQLPEEGLKFMVYLQKENIIDESGMPKERFSAEFPKEGPSILRIQQVVRGDSAAYFCASSRDRSSGANVLTFGAGSRLTVL.